This TCR beta chain was profiled in a study of T cell changes during pregnancy in multiple sclerosis. Germline V lookup: CDR1 MNHEY, CDR2 SMNVEV (reference sequence). The CDR3 covers 17 residues. The junction had 17 bases not matched to a gene; V was cut back by 7 bases and J by 9 bases. TCRdb keeps only in-frame clones here, not all; method: immunoSEQ multiplex PCR. The repertoire consists of tens of thousands of clones, with about 90% occurring once and the leading ten covering 9.5%. This chain uses TRBV27 with TRBJ1-6; 8 nucleotides match TRBD1. The origin of this receptor is a female donor in good health, enrolled as a control in a pregnancy study. The material sequenced was peripheral blood, taken after pregnancy. The CDR3: CASTQPRTGSWGSPLHF. For the CDR3, the DNA is TGTGCCAGCACCCAGCCCCGGACAGGGTCTTGGGGTTCACCCCTCCACTTT.